The T cell receptor beta chain under discussion was sequenced for a study of cytomegalovirus exposure and HLA in healthy donors (dated by TCRdb to 2016 to 2017). For the study in its entirety: In an earlier analysis of fewer than 750 of the donors, less than 350 Gb of sequence data and 117 million unique TCR beta sequences from roughly 200 million T cells were reported. An early release that covered around 590 HLA-typed donors contained approximately 300 gigabases of sequencing data and roughly 84 million unique TCR sequences. Of the 300 to 450 genotyped donors, 81% fell in the genetic ancestry cluster associated with self-reported Caucasian donors. The aim of the study was to test whether cataloging public T cell receptors could identify signatures of past pathogen exposure. The study used immunosequencing to profile the T cell repertoires of approximately 690 subjects and linked those repertoires to cytomegalovirus serostatus. Along with the roughly 710-subject first cohort, a separate validation cohort of roughly 110 different subjects was used. To predict cytomegalovirus infection status, the study brought together high-throughput TCR immunosequencing, statistical association of individual TCRs with disease status, and machine learning. In a later analysis, previously published TCR beta repertoires from 666 donors were re-analyzed and high-resolution HLA genotyping was added so that TCR occurrence patterns could be studied. Rather than using new phenotypic data, the later analysis identified candidate immune exposures from TCR beta sequences and from how often those sequences occurred across donors. In an earlier analysis of 500 to 650 of the donors, high-throughput TCR beta sequencing was used to judge whether each TCR beta V gene segment behaved as functional or pseudogenic. Donor age, sex, ethnicity and CMV serostatus were collected together with the repertoire data. A later genetic analysis took genome-wide SNP genotypes for 398 of the 666 donors and used that subset as a discovery cohort. All discovery cohort repertoires had been generated using a single sequencing platform. Class I and class II HLA loci were covered by the typing at four-digit resolution. Typing coverage varied by locus: roughly 629-630 donors for A, B, C, DRB1 and DQB1; 500 to 550 for DQA1; 606 for DPA1; about 450 for DPB1. Because of strong linkage in the cohort, roughly 5 DR-DQ haplotypes were treated as single units for association and clustering. Among roughly 400 genotyped donors of the cohort, an average of approximately 200,000 unique TCR beta nucleotide sequences was sequenced per donor, of which about 19% were non-productive. What the authors observed across the whole study: Presence/absence analyses assumed roughly uniform sequencing depth across donors, an assumption that may not hold. The classifier was reported to diagnose cytomegalovirus status with high specificity and sensitivity in both the original and validation cohorts. This cohort had only TCR beta chains sequenced, and the lack of alpha or paired-chain data limited which features could be detected. Because HLA typing was unavailable for some donors at each locus, only the typed subset was used in association tests. When HLA alleles, especially DR and DQ, strongly co-occurred, TCR associations were difficult to assign to individual alleles. A later genetic analysis associated a missense DCLRE1C variant with V-gene and J-gene trimming of TCR beta chains, and an independent cohort replicated the association. A further reported finding was that TCR beta sequences accurately predicted the HLA-A and HLA-B alleles for most subjects in the first cohort. Most TCR sequences were seen in very few donors, while some public TCRs were found in many individuals. In a later genetic analysis, fewer N-insertions in productive TCRs were reported among donors in an Asian-associated ancestry cluster than the roughly 700-donor mean. In vitro tests confirmed that a few of the cytomegalovirus-associated TCR beta chains recognize cytomegalovirus antigens. It was suggested by the authors that the approach could potentially be generalized to other disease states and immunological phenotypes. In a later analysis, about 17,000 TCR beta sequences were associated with specific HLA alleles at a false discovery rate of 0.05. Compared with equally common non-associated chains, HLA-associated TCR beta chains in a later analysis were more clonally expanded and had lower generation probabilities. Some 15 rarely observed V segments, including chromosome 9 orphons, were excluded from the earlier analysis of 550 to 700 of the donors because counts were too low. Most CMV-associated TCR beta chains appeared to be HLA-restricted in a later analysis, and the HLA associations seemed to be driven largely by CMV exposure. Because the 87-base-pair reads could not distinguish some IMGT-functional V segments, including TRBV6-2 and TRBV6-3, those segments were excluded. In a later analysis, the rate of TCR association differed among HLA loci, with DRB1 alleles having the most associated TCRs and HLA-C alleles having the fewest. The study listed 164 TCR beta chains as associated with cytomegalovirus. For the cohort, immune exposure information was limited to CMV serostatus. An earlier analysis of several hundred of the donors showed that most TCR beta V segments appeared in productive rearrangements either about 87% or about 30% of the time, which broadly matched IMGT annotations. Several of the top co-occurrence clusters appeared to be linked to parvovirus B19, influenza, CMV and Epstein-Barr virus, according to a later analysis. Correlated functional status among segregating V segments might be attributable to linkage disequilibrium, but an unknown experimental factor could not be ruled out. A cluster of highly shared sequence variants was judged likely to represent a technical artifact of the sequencing pipeline.

In total, approximately 690 healthy bone marrow donors made up the cohort. At the time of sampling, all cohort members were nominally healthy, though unrecorded immune exposures were likely present. The donor tested CMV seropositive and was one of the 289 seropositive cohort members. A peripheral blood sample was collected from each donor, and TCR beta sequencing was performed on peripheral blood mononuclear cells. The Qiagen DNeasy Blood Extraction Kit was used to extract genomic DNA from the blood cell samples. Notes on this clone: Its recognized antigen is unknown.

The germline V gene gives CDR1 as SNHLY and CDR2 as FYNNEI. Trimming takes 6 bases from V and 0 bases from J, and the germline ends sit 16 bases apart. Including cysteine and phenylalanine, the CDR3 has 16 amino acids. The only DNA kept is the CDR3, 48 bases in frame from the first base. The method behind the library was the immunoSEQ multiplex PCR assay. The multiplex PCR relied on a mix of 60 forward primers for TCR Vbeta segments and 13 reverse primers for TCR Jbeta segments. A multiplex PCR assay on genomic DNA amplified the CDR3 region of rearranged TCR beta genes. On the Illumina HiSeq System, the amplified TCR beta libraries were sequenced as 87-base-pair reads. The paper's processing steps were these. A later analysis tallied some 79 million unique TCR beta chains across the 660 or so repertoires, and 10 million to 11 million of those chains were shared by two or more donors. A nearest-neighbor algorithm error-corrected the raw reads and collapsed the reads into unique sequences, merging closely related sequences to remove PCR and sequencing errors. CDR3 sequences were aligned to IMGT reference sequences to assign V, D and J gene segments. Each retained sequence needed at least a six-nucleotide match to both a V gene segment and a J gene segment. Rearrangements were called productive when the CDR3 lacked stop codons and stayed in frame with V and J; all others were non-productive. CDR3 was defined according to IMGT convention as the region running from the second conserved V-encoded cysteine to the conserved J-encoded phenylalanine. Sequences without an unambiguous match to a single V gene segment were excluded from the earlier analysis of several hundred of the donors. An earlier analysis of a few hundred of the donors called V segments functional above 56.7% productive rearrangements and segregating when the between-donor standard deviation exceeded 5%. A statistical classification framework was developed to diagnose cytomegalovirus status using the catalog of TCR beta chain sequences. In a later analysis, TCR nucleotide sequences were compared against IMGT/GENE-DB human TR gene sequences so that V and J genes could be assigned. Using the TCRdist pipeline, a later analysis assigned CDR3 sequences along with most-parsimonious VDJ recombination scenarios. In a later analysis, each TCR beta chain was defined by its CDR3 amino acid sequence together with its V-gene family, and reads lacking a unique V-gene family were excluded. A later analysis removed 550 to 700 highly shared, low-generation-probability nucleotide sequences to deal with suspected cross-contamination and a sequencing artifact. A later analysis calculated a clonal expansion index for each public chain from normalized within-repertoire ranks of inferred template counts. A later analysis computed generation probabilities with a VDJ recombination model fitted to out-of-frame rearrangements, and checked the results against IGoR. In a later analysis, TCR-TCR, TCR-HLA and TCR-CMV co-occurrence was scored with hypergeometric tests, and a repertoire-size bias correction was applied to TCR pairs. False discovery rates were estimated in a later analysis by permuting HLA or CMV assignments 20 times. In a later analysis, co-occurring TCRs were grouped using DBSCAN, and TCRdist sequence similarity was added for clustering within HLA-allele-positive subsets. For co-occurrence clustering, repertoires with fewer than 30,000 or more than 120,000 public chains were excluded, along with several repertoires with anomalous nucleotide sharing. In its TCRdb copy, this immuneACCESS table keeps in-frame sequences only and misses some clones. Where compared with another copy, unresolved V genes explain less than half of these, and the others have no known cause. The D gene and trimming were derived from the DNA, and the V and J assignments and clone size from that table. The table for this sample shows about 55,000 clones. Roughly 9% of the sample goes to the ten largest clones.

This chain is built from TRBV2 and TRBJ2-3; D gene: possibly TRBD2, on 6 matching bases. This clonotype originated in a man aged 45-60 years in good health and CMV-seropositive. The sample taken for sequencing was PBMCs. The CDR3 region has the sequence CASRKTSPASTDTQYF. The DNA is TGTGCCAGCAGGAAGACTAGTCCTGCTAGCACAGATACGCAGTATTTT. Extended through the reference TRBV2 and TRBJ2-3 proteins, this CDR3 yields the full variable domain: EPEVTQTPSHQVTQMGQEVILRCVPISNHLYFYWYRQILGQKVEFLVSFYNNEISEKSEIFDDQFSVERPDGSNFTLKIRSTKLEDSAMYFCASRKTSPASTDTQYFGPGTRLTVL.